The 4 T cell receptor beta chains below all came from one sample that was sequenced in a study of shared clonotypes between healthy human individuals. Sequenced by immunoSEQ multiplex PCR; TCRdb stores in-frame clones only, minus some. Among a few million clones, approximately 90% were seen once, and the ten largest hold about 0.36%. Sequenced input: naive CD4+ T cells from PBMCs. Noted subset: CD45RA+ positively selected. The receptor set was obtained from a man aged 18-30 years in good health. Some clones in this sample may be carry-over from other donors' samples.

The chain joins TRBV6-6 to TRBJ2-7; a weak D match, TRBD1 (5 bases). The ends were cut back, 0 bases at V and 4 bases at J, with 16 bases in the middle. Germline lookup yields CDR1 MNHNY and CDR2 SVGAGI (reference sequence). The CDR3 runs 16 residues. The CDR3 loop reads CASSYSRGNSGYEQYF. The CDR3 DNA is TGTGCCAGCAGTTACTCTAGGGGAAATAGTGGGTACGAGCAGTACTTC.

The chain carries TRBV15 and TRBJ2-1; the D gene is possibly TRBD1 (5 bases). Germline V lookup: CDR1 LNHNV, CDR2 YYDKDF (reference sequence). The V gene lost 0 bases and the J gene lost 6 bases, with 18 bases spanning the gap. The CDR3 totals 17 residues. The DNA for the CDR3 is TGTGCCACCAGCAGAGAGGTTAGGCAGGGCCTCCCCAATGAGCAGTTCTTC. It codes for CATSREVRQGLPNEQFF.

About this clone itself: Other nucleotide sequences from this sample produce the same CDR3. The rearrangement joins TRBV18 to TRBJ2-3; D is uncertain. Per the germline V gene, CDR1 is KGHSH and CDR2 is LQKENI. CDR3 length: 15 residues. Deletions cut 0 bases from V and 3 bases from J, with 10 bases between. The CDR3 here is CASSPPNLPTDTQYF. The CDR3 DNA sequence: TGTGCCAGCTCACCACCGAATCTGCCGACAGATACGCAGTATTTT.

The V call is TRBV28, the J call TRBJ1-1; TRBD1 aligns across 7 bases. The trim removed 7 bases at V and 3 bases at J, leaving 5 bases unmatched. In germline, CDR1 is MDHEN, CDR2 SYDVKM. The length of the CDR3 is 13 residues. This CDR3 reads CASIPDRDTEAFF. In nucleotides, the CDR3 is TGTGCCAGCATTCCAGACAGGGACACTGAAGCTTTCTTT.